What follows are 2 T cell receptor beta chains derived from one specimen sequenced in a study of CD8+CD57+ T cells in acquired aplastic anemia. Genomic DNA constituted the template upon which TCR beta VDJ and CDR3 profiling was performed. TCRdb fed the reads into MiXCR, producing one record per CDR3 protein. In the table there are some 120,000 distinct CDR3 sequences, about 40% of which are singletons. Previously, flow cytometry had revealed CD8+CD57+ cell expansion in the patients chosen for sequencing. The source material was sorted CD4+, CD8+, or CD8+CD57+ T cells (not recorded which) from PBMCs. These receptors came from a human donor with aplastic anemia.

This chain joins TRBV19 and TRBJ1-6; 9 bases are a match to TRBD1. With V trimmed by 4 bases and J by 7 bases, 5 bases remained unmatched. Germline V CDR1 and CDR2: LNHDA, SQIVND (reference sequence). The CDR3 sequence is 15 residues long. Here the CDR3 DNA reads TGTGCCAGTAGTACGGACAGGGGAGTAAATTCACCCCTCCACTTT. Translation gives CASSTDRGVNSPLHF.

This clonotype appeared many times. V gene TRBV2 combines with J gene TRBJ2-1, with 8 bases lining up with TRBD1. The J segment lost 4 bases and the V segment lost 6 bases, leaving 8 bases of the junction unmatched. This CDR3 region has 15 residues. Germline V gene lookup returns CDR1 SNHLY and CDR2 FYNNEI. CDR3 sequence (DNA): TGTGCCAGCAGGATTAGGACAGGGCCGTACAATGAGCAGTTCTTC. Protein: CASRIRTGPYNEQFF.